This T cell receptor beta chain was captured in a study of PD-L1 blockade in urothelial cancer. The repertoire was sequenced with immunoSEQ multiplex PCR; TCRdb's copy has only in-frame clones and lacks some. The table shows some 25,000 clones, with about 88% occurring only once. V gave up 9 bases and J gave up 3 bases, with 15 bases separating them. This CDR3 comprises 13 residues. Per the germline V gene, CDR1 is SGHRS and CDR2 is YFSETQ. The source material was PBMCs, sampled around atezolizumab (anti-PD-L1) treatment. The sequence was obtained from a man in his 60s with urothelial cancer. This chain joins TRBV5-1 and TRBJ1-1; possibly TRBD1 for D (6 bases). The CDR3 protein is CATSGQQDTEAFF. Here the CDR3 DNA reads TGCGCCACCTCGGGACAACAAGACACTGAAGCTTTCTTT.